The 25 T cell receptor beta chains below all came from one sample that was sequenced in a study of human T cells and chemical hapten exposure. Time point: patch test 2, 6 weeks after DPC sensitization. As for treatment: therapeutic diphenylcyclopropenone sensitization with weekly scalp DPC. A single record per CDR3 protein comes from TCRdb applying MiXCR to the RACE reads. The sample includes about 84,000 distinct CDR3 sequences, about 10% seen only once; the top ten take more than 4%. The source material was whole blood, sampled in connection with sensitization to the hapten diphenylcyclopropenone (DPC). The receptors were gathered from a woman aged 45-65 years with alopecia areata. Some clones in this sample may be carry-over from other donors' samples.

This clonotype came up many times. This chain uses TRBV11-1 with TRBJ2-7; the match to TRBD2 covers 10 bases. The germline gives CDR1 SGHAT, CDR2 FQDESV (reference sequence). The length of the CDR3 is 14 residues. The V and J ends lost 4 bases and 5 bases, in that order; junction bases with no gene match: 5. The CDR3, as DNA: TGTGCCAGCAGCTACCAAAGCGGGGGGGACGAGCAGTACTTC. Translated, it gives CASSYQSGGDEQYF.

This clonotype was counted only a few times. The chain combines TRBV9 with TRBJ2-3; 8 bases agree with TRBD1. The CDR3 length is 19 residues. Trimming removed 0 bases from V and 1 base from J; junction bases left unmatched: 13. Germline V gene lookup returns CDR1 SGDLS and CDR2 YYNGEE. CDR3 loop: CASSVEVRGTGPGTDTQYF. In DNA, the CDR3 is TGTGCCAGCAGCGTAGAGGTTCGAGGGACAGGTCCAGGCACAGATACGCAGTATTTT.

This clonotype has a count of ten or more. V gene TRBV7-6 combines with J gene TRBJ2-7; possibly TRBD2 for D (6 bases). Trimming left V 5 bases short and J 3 bases short, with 17 bases between. The CDR3 is 15 residues long. CDR1 and CDR2 (germline): SGHVS, FNYEAQ. The CDR3 is CASSLEEGFYYEQYF. The CDR3 nucleotides are TGTGCCAGCAGCCTCGAGGAGGGATTTTACTACGAGCAGTACTTC.

This clonotype was detected ten times or more. The V gene is TRBV5-1, the J gene TRBJ1-1; D unclear. Trimming pared 4 bases from V and 3 bases from J, leaving 19 bases between. The germline CDR1 and CDR2 sequences are SGHRS and YFSETQ. This CDR3 region has 16 residues. Here the CDR3 DNA reads TGCGCCAGCAGCCTTACGATAGGATCTTTCGACACTGAAGCTTTCTTT. This translates into CASSLTIGSFDTEAFF. Full variable domain (missing parts from reference TRBV5-1 and TRBJ1-1): KAGVTQTPRYLIKTRGQQVTLSCSPISGHRSVSWYQQTPGQGLQFLFEYFSETQRNKGNFPGRFSGRQFSNSRSEMNVSTLELGDSALYLCASSLTIGSFDTEAFFGQGTRLTVV.

This clonotype was seen a handful of times. This chain joins TRBV30 and TRBJ1-4; 11 bases map to TRBD1. The J segment lost 8 bases and the V segment lost 4 bases, leaving 9 bases of the junction unmatched. This CDR3 region has 15 residues. Germline CDR1 and CDR2: GTSNPN and SVGIG (reference sequence). The CDR3 DNA sequence: TGTGCCTGGAAACCCCGGGACAGGGGGGACGAAAAACTGTTTTTT. This sequence encodes CAWKPRDRGDEKLFF.

This clonotype appeared many times. The chain couples TRBV28 to TRBJ1-6; 8 bases match TRBD1. The J segment lost 6 bases and the V segment lost 2 bases, leaving 6 bases of the junction unmatched. The CDR3 sequence is 16 residues long. Germline assignment: CDR1 MDHEN and CDR2 SYDVKM. Here the CDR3 reads CASSLMGQVVNSPLHF. DNA for the CDR3: TGTGCCAGCAGTTTAATGGGACAGGTTGTTAATTCACCCCTCCACTTT.

This clonotype was recorded at least ten times. CDR3 DNA sequence: TGTGCCAGCAGCCCGATATCGAACACCGGGGAGCTGTTTTTT. Protein sequence: CASSPISNTGELFF. The chain links TRBV6-6 to TRBJ2-2; D uncertain. Germline CDR1 MNHNY, CDR2 SVGAGI (reference sequence). Trimming left V 6 bases short and J 0 bases short, with 8 bases between. This CDR3 has 14 residues.

The rearrangement uses TRBV28 and TRBJ1-5, with D perhaps matching TRBD1 (6 bases). Germline V gene sequence: CDR1 MDHEN, CDR2 SYDVKM. V was shortened by 5 bases and J by 3 bases, with 11 bases between the two germline ends. CDR3 length: 14 residues. The CDR3: CASSRSGVNQPQHF. In DNA, the CDR3 is TGTGCCAGCAGTCGATCAGGGGTCAATCAGCCCCAGCATTTT.

This clonotype appeared a few times. The chain has TRBV29-1 and TRBJ2-4, with 8 bases identical to TRBD1. J was trimmed by 8 bases and V by 6 bases; bases with no gene match: 12. Germline V gene lookup returns CDR1 SQVTM and CDR2 ANQGSEA. This CDR3 contains 14 residues. In nucleotides, the CDR3 is TGCAGCGTAGAGGACAGGGAAGGCATAGACATTCAGTACTTC. As protein: CSVEDREGIDIQYF.

This clonotype was seen many times. This rearrangement joins TRBV29-1 to TRBJ2-7, with TRBD1 identical over 8 bases. Germline lookup yields CDR1 SQVTM and CDR2 ANQGSEA. Trimming at V came to 7 bases and at J to 0 bases, leaving 8 bases not matched to a gene. The CDR3 consists of 14 residues. CDR3 amino acids: CSAPGQGSSYEQYF. DNA of the CDR3: TGCAGCGCGCCAGGACAGGGAAGCTCCTACGAGCAGTACTTC.

This clonotype came up a few times. The chain uses TRBV20-1 and TRBJ1-5, with unresolved D. Trimming left V 2 bases short and J 0 bases short, with 5 bases between. Germline CDR1 and CDR2: DFQATT and SNEGSKA (reference sequence). The CDR3 length is 13 residues. CDR3 amino acids: CSARSFSNQPQHF. CDR3 nucleotides: TGCAGTGCTAGAAGCTTTAGCAATCAGCCCCAGCATTTT.

CDR3 amino acids: CASSRLAADTQYF. In nucleotides, the CDR3 is TGTGCCAGCAGTAGACTAGCGGCAGATACGCAGTATTTT. The genes are TRBV6-2 or TRBV6-3 and TRBJ2-3, with 9 bases matching TRBD2. Germline CDR1 is MNHEY and CDR2 is SVGEGT. V was pared by 5 bases and J by 4 bases, with 1 base of the junction left unmatched. There are 13 residues in the CDR3.

This rearrangement joins TRBV6-6 to TRBJ2-3; D is undetermined. From germline, CDR1 is MNHNY and CDR2 SVGAGI (reference sequence). V lost 5 bases and J lost 0, with 9 bases in between. The CDR3 runs 14 residues. The CDR3 reads CASSPRISTDTQYF. CDR3 nucleotide sequence: TGTGCCAGCAGTCCCCGAATTAGCACAGATACGCAGTATTTT.

In this sample, this clonotype turned up many times. The chain has TRBV5-1 and TRBJ2-5; D remains unclear. This CDR3 spans 12 amino acids. CDR1 is SGHRS, CDR2 YFSETQ, per germline. Trimming removed 8 bases from V and 1 base from J, with 9 bases in between. The CDR3 spells CASRGPQETQYF. The CDR3 DNA reads as TGCGCCAGTCGAGGTCCCCAAGAGACCCAGTACTTC.

V is TRBV12-3 or TRBV12-4 and J is TRBJ2-2; a possible D gene is TRBD1 (6 bases). V was trimmed by 6 bases and J by 1 base, leaving 9 bases between them. The CDR3 is made up of 14 amino acids. CDR3 DNA: TGTGCCAGCAGACTGGACAGGAACACCGGGGAGCTGTTTTTT. It codes for CASRLDRNTGELFF.

This sequence joins TRBV7-2 and TRBJ2-5; D is unclear. The V gene's germline CDR1 is SGHTA and CDR2 FQGNSA. This CDR3 has 13 amino acids. V was pared by 1 base and J by 5 bases, with 8 bases between. Written as DNA, the CDR3 is TGTGCCAGCAGCTTAGGTTTGTGGGAGACCCAGTACTTC. It codes for CASSLGLWETQYF.

V is TRBV11-2 and J is TRBJ2-1, with a weak D call TRBD2 (6 bases). The CDR3 is 15 amino acids. Deletions cut 5 bases from V and 1 base from J, with 12 bases between. Germline values: CDR1 SGHAT, CDR2 FQNNGV. Here the CDR3 reads CASSRSGHSYNEQFF. The CDR3 region has the DNA TGTGCCAGCAGCCGTAGCGGCCATTCCTACAATGAGCAGTTCTTC.

There are a few counts of this clonotype. The CDR3: CASSQPPGSDTQYF. Written as DNA, the CDR3 is TGTGCCAGCAGCCAACCCCCGGGGTCAGATACGCAGTATTTT. The J gene is TRBJ2-3, the V gene TRBV3-2; TRBD1 reflects the table's D call only, with no check against the DNA. TRBV3-2 corresponds to a pseudogene. This CDR3 comprises 14 residues.

This clonotype has at least ten counts. The chain recombines TRBV25-1 with TRBJ1-4; TRBD1 agrees at 8 bases. Unmatched junction bases numbered 7, after V lost 6 bases and J lost 7 bases. The CDR3 sequence is 14 residues long. Per the germline V gene, CDR1 is MGHDK and CDR2 is SYGVNS. Written as DNA, the CDR3 is TGTGCCAGCAGCGACGCAGGGGGCACTGAAAAACTGTTTTTT. Translating gives CASSDAGGTEKLFF.

Many counts were recorded for this clonotype. The V gene is TRBV27, the J gene TRBJ2-2; D may be TRBD1 (5 bases). CDR3 length: 15 residues. The germline V and J ends were trimmed by 5 bases and 3 bases, with 13 bases remaining between them. The germline CDR1 and CDR2 sequences are MNHEY and SMNVEV (reference sequence). This chain's CDR3 is CASSPQGRYTGELFF. The CDR3 DNA reads TGTGCCAGCAGTCCCCAGGGTCGTTACACCGGGGAGCTGTTTTTT.

This clonotype was counted only a few times. The chain recombines TRBV10-3 with TRBJ1-5; 8 bases agree with TRBD1. The CDR3 loop spans 15 amino acids. Germline V gene data show CDR1 as ENHRY and CDR2 as SYGVKD. The J segment lost 0 bases and the V segment lost 7 bases, leaving 5 bases of the junction unmatched. The CDR3 is CAIKEDRGSNQPQHF. CDR3 DNA sequence: TGTGCCATCAAGGAAGACAGGGGTAGCAATCAGCCCCAGCATTTT.

The chain links TRBV28 to TRBJ2-7; D unclear. CDR3 size: 14 residues. V was trimmed by 6 bases and J by 3 bases, leaving 15 bases between them. Germline V gene data show CDR1 as MDHEN and CDR2 as SYDVKM. The CDR3 bases are TGTGCCAGCAGAGGCACGGCAGCCATCTACGAGCAGTACTTC. Amino acids: CASRGTAAIYEQYF.

There are many counts of this clonotype. The genes are TRBV18 and TRBJ2-1, with D possibly matching TRBD2 (5 bases). The V end was cut by 3 bases, the J end by 15 bases, with 15 bases between. CDR1 is KGHSH and CDR2 is LQKENI in the germline V gene. This CDR3 contains 12 residues. DNA for the CDR3: TGTGCCAGCTCACCCGGGGAGTCCCGGGGGTTCTTC. Protein product: CASSPGESRGFF.

The chain employs TRBV14 and TRBJ1-1; unclear D gene. V gave up 0 bases and J gave up 0 bases, with 8 bases separating them. CDR3 length equals 15 residues. Germline V gene data show CDR1 as SGHDN and CDR2 as FVKESK. CDR3 nucleotides: TGTGCCAGCAGCCAAGAGGCAGGTTTGAACACTGAAGCTTTCTTT. Translating it yields CASSQEAGLNTEAFF.

This clonotype was seen many times. The CDR3 sequence: CASSNRGSGNSPLHF. CDR3 in DNA: TGTGCCAGCAGTAACCGGGGGTCAGGAAATTCACCCCTCCACTTT. The chain employs TRBV12-3 or TRBV12-4 and TRBJ1-6, with TRBD1 as a possible D gene (5 bases). CDR3 length: 15 residues. V lost 5 bases and J lost 7, with 15 bases in between.